The sequence of this TCR beta chain was determined in a study of tumor and adjacent non-tumor tissue in lung cancer. The CDR3 adds up to 12 amino acids, both ends counted. CDR1 is MDHEN and CDR2 is SYDVKM in the germline V gene. The library came from three nested PCR rounds adapted from ARM-PCR protocols. Using its own MiXCR run on the multiplex PCR reads, TCRdb lists one record per CDR3 protein. The table has some 100,000 distinct CDR3 sequences, 62% seen once. This sample's RNA came from whole unsorted tissue. The normal lung tissue was taken more than 3 cm from the tumor edge. As regards this clonotype: The CDR3 does not end in the conserved phenylalanine or tryptophan, so this is likely a read error. Because the CDR3's place on the DNA is in doubt, the DNA is left out and the CDR3 is given as listed by TCRdb.

What was sequenced was distant non-tumor lung tissue. This TCR derives from a man in his sixties with non-small cell lung cancer. V usage is TRBV28 and J usage is TRBJ1-2. CDR3 residues: CVSSPAIYGYIL.